This T cell receptor beta chain is drawn from a study of OX40 agonist ivuxolimab in advanced cancers. Study background: Every 2 weeks, patients received ivuxolimab intravenously, dosed at 0.01 to 10 mg/kg.

The method was immunoSEQ multiplex PCR; TCRdb's version includes in-frame clones alone and lacks a portion of them. Of about 110,000 clones in the sample, roughly 90% were seen once. Note on this clone: Its antigen is unknown.

Overall study findings and caveats: Compared with CD4+, CD8+ T cells on average had more expanded clones.

Blood sampling was done at baseline, cycle 4 day 1, and cycle 7 day 1. CDR1 is MGHRA, CDR2 YSYEKL, per germline. V shed 3 bases and J 5 bases; nucleotides not matched to a gene: 6. The CDR3 totals 15 residues. The TCR comes from an adult with an advanced solid tumor such as melanoma, head and neck, liver or kidney cancer. This sequence joins TRBV4-1 and TRBJ1-2; 10 nucleotides agree with TRBD1. The input for sequencing was CD4+ or CD8+ T cells sorted from blood, taken in a trial of the OX40 agonist ivuxolimab. The CDR3 bases are TGCGCCAGCAGCCATCCGGGACAGGGGCGATATGGCTACACCTTC. This translates into CASSHPGQGRYGYTF.